This TCR beta chain was retrieved from a study of shared clonotypes between healthy human individuals. Study information: A couple of female and three male donors aged 18 to 49 were enrolled. Points from the study as a whole: Represented diversity, genetic and exposure-history alike, was limited by few donors.

Deep level was the assay's run setting. The material for each subset, its genomic DNA, was split evenly across several immunoSEQ plates. The repertoire was sequenced with immunoSEQ multiplex PCR; TCRdb's copy has only in-frame clones and lacks some. The sample carries 520,000 or so clones, less than 85% recorded once. As to this clone: The antigen is not known.

V was clipped by 7 bases and J by 2 bases, with 15 bases between them. From germline, CDR1 is MDHEN and CDR2 SYDVKM. This CDR3 has 15 residues. This chain links TRBV28 with TRBJ1-5, with TRBD1 as a possible D gene (6 bases). Specimen: PBMCs. This sequence was found in a woman between 40 and 55 years old in good health. Some clones in this sample may be carry-over from other donors' samples. The CDR3 sequence is CASTGGLHGNQPQHF. DNA of the CDR3: TGTGCCAGCACTGGGGGGCTGCATGGCAATCAGCCCCAGCATTTT.